These 17 T cell receptor beta chains were all obtained from the same sample, sequenced in a study of T cell repertoires in cytomegalovirus infection (dated by TCRdb to the late 2010s). These receptors' antigens are unknown. The sample's treatment or condition, from its label and the paper: in vitro stimulation with specific CMV peptide epitopes to enrich CMV-specific T cells. Data came from an Illumina HiSeq 1500. The raw public data were reprocessed by TCRdb itself: fastp quality trimming at Q25, MiXCR clonotype calling, in-frame beta chains only. Each entry is one CDR3 protein sequence, shown with its most common DNA and genes. The sample records just under 500,000 distinct CDR3 sequences, around 35% of which are singletons. In total, the top ten clones hold about 17% of the sample. The sample was cultured PBMCs, taken from culture after CMV antigen stimulation. These receptors originate from a human donor in good health (CMV status not recorded). Some clones in this sample may be carry-over from other donors' samples.

The table lists this clonotype with a few counts. In DNA form, the CDR3 reads TGTGCCAGCAGCTATGCGGACAGGGGGCATACTGAAGCTTTCTTT. It codes for CASSYADRGHTEAFF. The chain couples TRBV7-2 to TRBJ1-1, with 11 bases aligning to TRBD1. Germline CDR1 is SGHTA and CDR2 is FQGNSA. There are 15 residues in the CDR3. V shed 4 bases and J 5 bases; nucleotides not matched to a gene: 6.

This sequence joins TRBV7-2 and TRBJ2-1; D is possibly TRBD2 (5 bases). The germline V gene encodes CDR1 SGHTA and CDR2 FQGNSA. This CDR3 is 15 amino acids long. Trimming removed 1 base at V and 7 bases at J, with 14 bases between. The CDR3 protein is CASSLGQRSGNEQFF. CDR3 in DNA: TGTGCCAGCAGCTTAGGTCAGAGATCGGGGAATGAGCAGTTCTTC.

This clonotype has only a few counts. The rearrangement joins TRBV4-3 to TRBJ2-6; D gene uncertain. Germline V gene data show CDR1 as LGHNA and CDR2 as YSLEER. V lost 1 base to trimming and J lost 0 bases, with 7 bases between them. CDR3 length: 16 amino acids. CDR3 in DNA: TGCGCCAGCAGCCAAGGTAGTCGCTCTGGGGCCAACGTCCTGACTTTC. This encodes CASSQGSRSGANVLTF.

The table lists this clonotype with many counts. The chain couples TRBV7-2 to TRBJ2-2, with D unclear. Germline CDR1 is SGHTA and CDR2 is FQGNSA. The CDR3 length is 13 residues. The V and J ends lost 5 bases and 8 bases respectively, with 12 bases between them. The DNA for the CDR3 is TGTGCCAGCAGCCAGCGCGCCGGAGGGGAGCTGTTTTTT. This codes for CASSQRAGGELFF.

This clonotype was found a few times. This chain joins TRBV12-3 or TRBV12-4 and TRBJ1-2; tentative D call: TRBD1 (6 bases). CDR3 length: 14 residues. V dropped 6 bases and J dropped 8 bases, with 19 bases sitting between them. As DNA, the CDR3 is TGTGCCAGCAGCTTTATGGGTACAGGGTTCGGCTACACCTTC. As protein: CASSFMGTGFGYTF.

The chain employs TRBV15 and TRBJ2-3; D tentatively reads TRBD1 or TRBD2 (5 bases each). V dropped 3 bases and J dropped 5 bases, with 6 bases sitting between them. The germline CDR1 and CDR2 sequences are LNHNV and YYDKDF (reference sequence). The CDR3 covers 12 residues. The CDR3 here is CATSRGEDTQYF. CDR3 in DNA: TGTGCCACCAGCAGGGGGGAAGATACGCAGTATTTT.

This clonotype was seen only a few times. This chain connects TRBV10-3 to TRBJ1-5; 9 nucleotides line up with TRBD1. V gave up 4 bases and J gave up 4 bases; unmatched junction bases: 5. The CDR3 is made up of 15 amino acids. Per the germline V gene, CDR1 is ENHRY and CDR2 is SYGVKD. Here the CDR3 DNA reads TGTGCCATCAGTGCGGGACAGGGCCGGAATCAGCCCCAGCATTTT. Translation gives CAISAGQGRNQPQHF.

This chain connects TRBV27 to TRBJ2-3; 9 bases map to TRBD2. This CDR3 is built from 16 residues. From germline, CDR1 is MNHEY and CDR2 SMNVEV (reference sequence). Trimming cost V 1 base and J 0 bases; bases outside gene matches: 2. CDR3 DNA: TGTGCCAGCAGTTTATTCGCGGGAGGGAGCACAGATACGCAGTATTTT. As protein: CASSLFAGGSTDTQYF.

A few counts support this clonotype. The chain couples TRBV6-2 or TRBV6-3 to TRBJ2-7, with 7 bases matching TRBD2. The CDR3 consists of 14 residues. Trimming removed 0 bases from V and 3 bases from J; junction bases left unmatched: 2. Per germline, CDR1 MNHEY and CDR2 SVGEGT. In DNA form, the CDR3 reads TGTGCCAGCAGTTACTCCCGCGGGGGCTACGAGCAGTACGTC. This translates into CASSYSRGGYEQYV.

This clonotype was seen many times. The chain uses TRBV28 and TRBJ1-5; the D is unclear. The V end was cut by 2 bases, the J end by 0 bases, with 5 bases between. This CDR3 has 14 amino acids. CDR1 is MDHEN and CDR2 is SYDVKM in the germline V gene. The chain's CDR3 is CASSLRVSNQPQHF. DNA for the CDR3: TGTGCCAGCAGTTTAAGGGTTAGCAATCAGCCCCAGCATTTT.

This clonotype appeared a single time. The rearrangement joins TRBV5-1 to TRBJ1-2; D gene unclear. CDR3 length equals 14 residues. Germline values: CDR1 SGHRS, CDR2 YFSETQ. Between the trimmed V and J ends, which lost 3 bases and 3 bases, there was a span of 12 bases. CDR3 in amino acids: CASSSAGDYYGYTF. CDR3 nucleotide sequence: TGCGCCAGCAGCTCGGCAGGAGATTACTATGGCTACACCTTC.

The genes are TRBV28 and TRBJ2-7, with 9 bases matching TRBD2. CDR1 is MDHEN, CDR2 SYDVKM, per germline. Trimming cost V 5 bases and J 3 bases; bases outside gene matches: 11. The CDR3 loop spans 16 amino acids. CDR3 coding DNA: TGTGCCAGCAGTCCCCCAGGGCTAGCGGGAAACTACGAGCAGTACTTC. Its protein product is CASSPPGLAGNYEQYF.

The genes are TRBV5-1 and TRBJ2-1; TRBD2 matches 9 bases. Looked up from germline, CDR1 is SGHRS and CDR2 is YFSETQ. J lost 9 bases, V lost 2 bases, and 6 bases had no gene match. CDR3 length: 14 residues. This chain's CDR3 is CASSFAAGGSEQFF. CDR3 sequence (DNA): TGCGCCAGCAGCTTTGCAGCGGGGGGTTCTGAGCAGTTCTTC. Supplemented by reference TRBV5-1 and TRBJ2-1, the full variable domain reads KAGVTQTPRYLIKTRGQQVTLSCSPISGHRSVSWYQQTPGQGLQFLFEYFSETQRNKGNFPGRFSGRQFSNSRSEMNVSTLELGDSALYLCASSFAAGGSEQFFGPGTRLTVL.

This clonotype appeared a few times. The chain employs TRBV12-3 or TRBV12-4 and TRBJ2-3; 11 bases map to TRBD2. J was trimmed by 3 bases and V by 5 bases; bases with no gene match: 7. The CDR3 length is 16 residues. The CDR3 DNA reads as TGTGCCAGCAGTCCCCGACTAGCGGGATGGACAGATACGCAGTATTTT. Translation gives CASSPRLAGWTDTQYF.

V usage is TRBV6-1 and J usage is TRBJ2-2; D possibly corresponds to TRBD2 (5 bases). Germline V gene lookup returns CDR1 MNHNS and CDR2 SASEGT. The CDR3 runs to 16 residues. V dropped 5 bases and J dropped 0 bases, with 13 bases sitting between them. CDR3 protein: CASSRAAPSNTGELFF. In nucleotides, the CDR3 is TGTGCCAGCAGTCGAGCGGCCCCCTCGAACACCGGGGAGCTGTTTTTT.

The genes are TRBV10-3 and TRBJ2-2; 7 bases align to TRBD2. This CDR3 contains 13 residues. The ends lost 6 bases at V and 8 bases at J; junction bases unmatched: 6. Germline assignment: CDR1 ENHRY and CDR2 SYGVKD. The CDR3: CAIRNAGEGELFF. The CDR3 bases are TGTGCCATCAGAAATGCGGGAGAAGGGGAGCTGTTTTTT.

This clonotype appeared many times. V gene TRBV7-2 combines with J gene TRBJ1-5; D is undetermined. The CDR3 sequence is 13 residues long. Trimming stripped 5 bases from V and 9 bases from J, with 14 bases between. Germline-derived CDR1 and CDR2 are SGHTA and FQGNSA. CDR3 sequence reads: CASSKSRAGPQHF. The CDR3 region has the DNA TGTGCCAGCAGCAAAAGTCGAGCGGGGCCCCAGCATTTT.